This entry features one T cell receptor beta chain sequence. This entry comes from a study of blood T cell repertoires in COVID-19. Germline V CDR1 and CDR2: SGHVS, FQNEAQ. V trimming: 1 base; J trimming: 10 bases; junction bases outside the gene matches: 12. This CDR3 has 16 residues. TCRdb keeps only in-frame clones here, not all; method: immunoSEQ multiplex PCR. This sample has 25,000 to 35,000 clones, with about 84% found just once. The TCR comes from a woman aged 60-75 years with acute or convalescent COVID-19. Sequences were obtained from peripheral blood. V and J are TRBV7-8 and TRBJ1-4, with 7 bases identical to TRBD1. CDR3: CASSLGTGSLFGKLFF. The CDR3 region has the DNA TGTGCCAGCAGCTTAGGGACAGGCAGCCTTTTCGGAAAACTGTTTTTT.